This entry lists 30 T cell receptor beta chains sequenced from one sample in a study of T cells in Graves' hyperthyroidism and ophthalmopathy. It was RNA transcripts that yielded the amplified TCR beta CDR3 regions. The TCR CDR3 was amplified in a first-round RT-PCR using the HTBI primer set. TCRdb recomputed calls from the multiplex PCR reads with MiXCR, one row per CDR3 protein. The sample lists some 690,000 distinct CDR3 sequences; roughly 17% were seen once. Sequenced sample: blood. All receptors derive from a man in his forties or fifties with Graves' hyperthyroidism.

This clonotype came up many times. The chain is built from TRBV16 and TRBJ1-4; tentative D call: TRBD1 (6 bases). This CDR3 is 15 amino acids long. Germline V CDR1 and CDR2: KGHSY, FQNENV. Trimming pared 1 base from V and 10 bases from J, leaving 16 bases between. CDR3 DNA: TGTGCCAGCAGCCAATACCGGGAGGGGGTGCGAAAACTGTTTTTT. Translation gives CASSQYREGVRKLFF.

This chain connects TRBV30 to TRBJ1-6; no definite D call. Germline V gives CDR1 GTSNPN, CDR2 SVGIG (reference sequence). This CDR3 region has 14 residues. V was trimmed by 0 bases and J by 8 bases, leaving 11 bases between them. The CDR3 region has the DNA TGTGCCTGGAGTGTTGGCCAGCTACATTCACCCCTCCACTTT. Protein: CAWSVGQLHSPLHF.

This clonotype was detected ten times or more. The rearrangement uses TRBV20-1 and TRBJ2-1; 7 bases map to TRBD1. CDR1 is DFQATT, CDR2 SNEGSKA, per germline (reference sequence). CDR3 length: 13 amino acids. The CDR3 region has the DNA TGCAGGGTCGACAGGGCTACCTACAATGAGCAGTTCTTC. This gives the protein CRVDRATYNEQFF.

This clonotype was seen ten or more times. The J gene is TRBJ2-7, the V gene TRBV27, with D perhaps matching TRBD1 (5 bases). Trimming shortened V by 4 bases and J by 2 bases, and 9 bases separated the two germline ends. CDR3 length equals 13 residues. Looked up from germline, CDR1 is MNHEY and CDR2 is SMNVEV (reference sequence). The CDR3 region has the DNA TGTGCCAGCAGTTACAGGCCTACCTACGAGCAGTACTTC. This encodes CASSYRPTYEQYF.

This clonotype was counted between two and nine times. The chain joins TRBV11-2 to TRBJ2-2; D not resolved. In germline, CDR1 is SGHAT, CDR2 FQNNGV. The CDR3 sequence is 16 residues long. V lost 0 bases, J lost 0 bases, and 8 bases lay in between. CDR3 coding DNA: TGTGCCAGCAGCTTAGAGGGCGCCGCGAACACCGGGGAGCTGTTTTTT. Translation: CASSLEGAANTGELFF.

The chain combines TRBV27 with TRBJ1-1; the D gene is possibly TRBD1 (6 bases). The germline V gene encodes CDR1 MNHEY and CDR2 SMNVEV (reference sequence). This CDR3 has 15 amino acids. The V gene lost 1 base and the J gene lost 0 bases, with 9 bases spanning the gap. CDR3 DNA sequence: TGTGCCAGCAGTTTATTACAGGGTATGAACACTGAAGCTTTCTTT. Translated: CASSLLQGMNTEAFF.

V is TRBV3-1 and J is TRBJ1-1, with D unresolved. The CDR3 runs 14 residues. V was trimmed by 0 bases and J by 1 base, leaving 6 bases between them. CDR1 is LGHDT and CDR2 is YNNKEL in the germline V gene (reference sequence). CDR3 in amino acids: CASSQDRKNTEAFF. CDR3 coding DNA: TGTGCCAGCAGCCAAGACAGAAAGAACACTGAAGCTTTCTTT. Using reference TRBV3-1 and TRBJ1-1 for the parts outside the CDR3, the full variable domain is DTAVSQTPKYLVTQMGNDKSIKCEQNLGHDTMYWYKQDSKKFLKIMFSYNNKELIINETVPNRFSPKSPDKAHLNLHINSLELGDSAVYFCASSQDRKNTEAFFGQGTRLTVV.

This clonotype was counted at least ten times. The chain links TRBV29-1 to TRBJ2-2; D is perhaps TRBD1 or TRBD2 (5 bases each). Trimming stripped 2 bases from V and 1 base from J, with 11 bases between. There are 15 residues in the CDR3. CDR1 and CDR2 (germline): SQVTM, ANQGSEA. CDR3 DNA: TGCAGCGTTGAATTCGGGACCAAGAACACCGGGGAGCTGTTTTTT. Protein: CSVEFGTKNTGELFF.

The sample holds many counts of this clonotype. The gene calls are TRBV12-3 or TRBV12-4 and TRBJ1-2; D call uncertain. Trimming shortened V by 0 bases and J by 5 bases, and 13 bases separated the two germline ends. There are 15 residues in the CDR3. The CDR3, as DNA: TGTGCCAGCAGTTTAGCCCTGGAGCTAGGGTATGGCTACACCTTC. Its translation is CASSLALELGYGYTF.

This chain links TRBV30 with TRBJ1-2, with a tentative D call TRBD1 (5 bases). The CDR3 is 14 amino acids. Germline V CDR1 and CDR2: GTSNPN, SVGIG (reference sequence). Trimming shortened V by 2 bases and J by 8 bases, and 18 bases separated the two germline ends. CDR3 DNA: TGTGCCTGGAGTCCCCTGACAGTTCCTACCGGCTACACCTTC. Its protein is CAWSPLTVPTGYTF.

This chain joins TRBV28 and TRBJ2-5; unclear D gene. The CDR3 is made up of 12 amino acids. Per germline, CDR1 MDHEN and CDR2 SYDVKM. The V end lost 6 bases, the J end lost 4 bases, and 9 bases lay between the germline ends. The DNA for the CDR3 is TGTGCCAGCAGCACTACACGAGAGACCCAGTACTTC. Translating gives CASSTTRETQYF.

This clonotype was detected many times. This chain links TRBV2 with TRBJ1-6; D gene ambiguous. Trimming pared 2 bases from V and 6 bases from J, leaving 2 bases between. The germline CDR1 and CDR2 sequences are SNHLY and FYNNEI. The CDR3 contains 12 residues. CDR3 in DNA: TGTGCCAGCAGTGAAACTAATTCACCCCTCCACTTT. Protein product: CASSETNSPLHF.

J is TRBJ2-7 and V is TRBV20-1; tentative D call: TRBD2 (6 bases). The CDR3 totals 14 residues. CDR1 and CDR2 from the germline V gene are DFQATT and SNEGSKA (reference sequence). V was clipped by 4 bases and J by 1 base, with 14 bases between them. The CDR3: CSAIQLAGSYEQYF. DNA for the CDR3: TGCAGTGCTATCCAACTGGCGGGGTCCTACGAGCAGTACTTC.

This clonotype was observed a few times. The genes are TRBV27 and TRBJ2-7, with 9 bases aligning to TRBD2. J was trimmed by 2 bases and V by 3 bases; bases with no gene match: 14. CDR1 MNHEY and CDR2 SMNVEV come from the germline V gene (reference sequence). The CDR3 runs 18 residues. The CDR3 sequence: CASSFRRMGLASPYEQYF. The CDR3 DNA reads as TGTGCCAGCAGTTTTCGCCGGATGGGACTAGCATCACCCTACGAGCAGTACTTC.

This clonotype was counted ten times or more. This chain connects TRBV11-3 to TRBJ1-1, with 7 nucleotides matching TRBD1. Losses at the gene ends were 9 bases for V and 3 bases for J; bases not matched to a gene: 7. CDR3 size: 13 residues. Germline CDR1 is SGHNT and CDR2 is YENEEA. The CDR3 reads CARSFTGDTEAFF. CDR3 nucleotides: TGTGCCAGATCCTTCACAGGGGACACTGAAGCTTTCTTT.

This chain joins TRBV7-2 and TRBJ1-3, with D tentatively TRBD1 (5 bases). The germline V and J ends were trimmed by 0 bases and 2 bases, with 8 bases remaining between them. CDR1 and CDR2 from the germline V gene are SGHTA and FQGNSA. The CDR3 covers 15 residues. CDR3 DNA sequence: TGTGCCAGCAGCTTAGCATCGGGGGCTGGAAACACCATATATTTT. Amino acid sequence: CASSLASGAGNTIYF.

This clonotype came up many times. The chain couples TRBV28 to TRBJ1-1; D is ambiguous. The V and J ends lost 6 bases and 2 bases respectively, with 10 bases between them. This CDR3 region has 13 residues. Germline V CDR1 and CDR2: MDHEN, SYDVKM. CDR3 coding DNA: TGTGCCAGCAGCAACAGCCAAAACACTGAAGCTTTCTTT. It is translated as CASSNSQNTEAFF.

This clonotype was seen at least ten times. This chain links TRBV2 with TRBJ2-7, with 8 bases aligning to TRBD1. This CDR3 contains 13 residues. Trimming cost V 5 bases and J 5 bases; bases outside gene matches: 5. Per germline, CDR1 SNHLY and CDR2 FYNNEI. This chain's CDR3 is CASSRTGRNEQYF. Here the CDR3 DNA reads TGTGCCAGCAGTAGGACAGGGAGGAACGAGCAGTACTTC.

CDR3 bases: TGTGCCAGCAGCATTCAGAATGAGCAGTTCTTC. Amino acids: CASSIQNEQFF. This sequence joins TRBV12-3 or TRBV12-4 and TRBJ2-1; unclear D gene. This CDR3 contains 11 residues. V lost 6 bases and J lost 7, with 7 bases in between.

This clonotype was picked up many times. The gene calls are TRBV28 and TRBJ1-5; D possibly corresponds to TRBD1 (5 bases). Germline V gene sequence: CDR1 MDHEN, CDR2 SYDVKM. There are 15 residues in the CDR3. V lost 7 bases and J lost 1, with 14 bases in between. The CDR3 region is CASTEPPGSNQPQHF. In nucleotides, the CDR3 is TGTGCCAGCACTGAACCCCCAGGGAGCAATCAGCCCCAGCATTTT.

This clonotype has a count of ten or more. The chain is built from TRBV30 and TRBJ2-7; 8 positions agree with TRBD2. The CDR3 extends over 13 amino acids. Germline CDR1 reads GTSNPN; CDR2 reads SVGIG (reference sequence). The J segment lost 7 bases and the V segment lost 2 bases, leaving 7 bases of the junction unmatched. CDR3 in DNA: TGTGCCTGGAGTTACGCGGGAGGTTGGGAGCAGTACTTC. Its protein product is CAWSYAGGWEQYF.

The chain has TRBV24-1 and TRBJ2-5; TRBD2 might be the D (5 bases). Looked up from germline, CDR1 is KGHDR and CDR2 is SFDVKD. Trimming took off 4 bases at V and 5 bases at J, with 13 bases between the two ends. The CDR3 sequence is 14 residues long. CDR3 in amino acids: CATSEPTGMETQYF. In DNA form, the CDR3 reads TGTGCCACCAGTGAACCGACCGGGATGGAGACCCAGTACTTC.

This clonotype appeared many times. The rearrangement joins TRBV6-2 or TRBV6-3 to TRBJ2-7; D gene unclear. V lost 2 bases to trimming and J lost 0 bases, with 14 bases between them. Per the germline V gene, CDR1 is MNHEY and CDR2 is SVGEGT. The CDR3 has 16 amino acids. DNA for the CDR3: TGTGCCAGCAGTTACGCTGTGGTCCGGAGCTCCTACGAGCAGTACTTC. Translation: CASSYAVVRSSYEQYF.

This clonotype occurred many times. The V call is TRBV2, the J call TRBJ1-1; D gene unclear. This CDR3 region has 13 residues. Trimming took 7 bases from V and 1 from J, leaving 10 bases between them. CDR1 and CDR2 (germline): SNHLY, FYNNEI. In DNA form, the CDR3 reads TGTGCCAGCAATGATCGGGGGAACACTGAAGCTTTCTTT. Translated, it gives CASNDRGNTEAFF.

This clonotype was seen repeatedly, ten times or more. The rearrangement joins TRBV9 to TRBJ1-1, with a tentative D call TRBD1 (5 bases). The V gene's germline CDR1 is SGDLS and CDR2 YYNGEE. Trimming removed 0 bases at V and 11 bases at J, with 11 bases between. The CDR3 sequence is 12 residues long. CDR3 coding DNA: TGTGCCAGCAGCGTAGACGGTCGGGGGGCTTTCTTT. It encodes CASSVDGRGAFF.

There are many counts of this clonotype. The chain has TRBV7-2 and TRBJ2-2; TRBD2 agrees at 7 bases. Germline V gene sequence: CDR1 SGHTA, CDR2 FQGNSA. The CDR3 extends over 15 amino acids. V lost 4 bases, J lost 6 bases, and 8 bases stayed unmatched. The CDR3 DNA sequence: TGTGCCAGCAGCTCCCCCGGGGGGAGATCCGGGGAGCTGTTTTTT. It codes for CASSSPGGRSGELFF.

This clonotype was seen many times. V usage is TRBV18 and J usage is TRBJ1-4; D possibly corresponds to TRBD1 (5 bases). Per the germline V gene, CDR1 is KGHSH and CDR2 is LQKENI. The CDR3 totals 13 residues. V shed 6 bases and J shed 2 bases, with 7 bases lying between them. In nucleotides, the CDR3 is TGTGCCAGCTCCAGGGCTACTAATGAAAAACTGTTTTTT. Residues: CASSRATNEKLFF.

The chain links TRBV7-3 to TRBJ1-3; 7 bases match TRBD1. This CDR3 has 14 amino acids. CDR1 and CDR2 (germline): SGHTA, FQGTGA. J lost 0 bases, V lost 6 bases, and 2 bases had no gene match. CDR3 bases: TGTGCCAGCAGTCGGACAGGCTCTGGAAACACCATATATTTT. Its protein is CASSRTGSGNTIYF.

This clonotype was found many times. The V gene is TRBV12-3 or TRBV12-4, the J gene TRBJ1-5; D may be TRBD1 (5 bases). The CDR3 sequence is 15 residues long. V dropped 1 base and J dropped 1 base, with 8 bases sitting between them. The CDR3 is CASSLVRASNQPQHF. DNA for the CDR3: TGTGCCAGCAGTTTAGTCAGGGCGAGCAATCAGCCCCAGCATTTT.

This clonotype has a count of ten or more. The J gene is TRBJ1-1, the V gene TRBV5-1, with D unresolved. Trimming stripped 0 bases from V and 2 bases from J, with 8 bases between. Germline V lookup: CDR1 SGHRS, CDR2 YFSETQ. The CDR3 extends over 14 amino acids. CDR3 in DNA: TGCGCCAGCAGCTTGGAACAGCCTAACACTGAAGCTTTCTTT. This gives the protein CASSLEQPNTEAFF.